This T cell receptor (beta chain) was found in a study of CD8 T cells in ankylosing spondylitis (dated by TCRdb to 2015 to 2018). Regarding the complete study: To find TCR variants linked to disease, the study profiled T cell receptor beta repertoires in ankylosing spondylitis patients and healthy donors. Peripheral blood samples were taken, and synovial fluid was additionally collected from ankylosing spondylitis patients. The full study cohort was made up of 25 ankylosing spondylitis patients and about a hundred healthy donors.

Here is what the overall study found, with its caveats: The disease-linked clones were reported to be significantly enriched in matched synovial fluid samples from ankylosing spondylitis patients. Some motif variants were previously reported in synovial fluid and blood of reactive arthritis patients, suggesting common disease-initiation mechanisms. Blood from ankylosing spondylitis patients appeared to be characterized by a TCR beta motif composed of 7 to 9 highly homologous amino acid variants. The disease-linked clones had a CD8+ phenotype and were found at relatively low frequencies in peripheral blood.

The sequencer was an Illumina HiSeq 2500. Quantitative 5'-RACE with molecular barcodes was the method used to prepare the TCR beta libraries. Concerning the study's data processing: To identify disease-linked TCR variants, a new computational method was used, one built on a probabilistic model of VDJ rearrangement. The public sequencing data were trimmed at Q25 with fastp and processed into clonotypes with MiXCR by TCRdb, which kept only in-frame beta chains. Entries that share a CDR3 protein sequence are merged under the most common genes and DNA. TCRdb assigned the V and J calls; the authors' analysis was not used. The sample data list 150,000 or so distinct CDR3 sequences, and around 20% of these were observed just once. The ten largest clones represent about 8.2% of the sample. Worth noting for this clonotype: Its antigen has not been determined. At one boundary the junction diverges from the germline segment, which might be a read error.

CDR1 and CDR2, looked up from the germline V gene (reference sequence), are DFQATT and SNEGSKA. From cysteine to phenylalanine, the CDR3 is 17 amino acids long. Only the CDR3 portion is preserved as DNA: 51 bases, with reading frame beginning at the first base. Sequenced: blood, either unsorted or a sorted T cell fraction (not recorded which). The clonotype originates from a male donor with ankylosing spondylitis or in good health (not recorded which). The rearrangement combines TRBV20-1 with TRBJ2-1; 9 bases in the junction line up with TRBD2. Here the CDR3 is given as CCARDLRAGGPYNEQFF. Read as DNA, the sequence is TGCTGTGCTAGAGACCTCCGGGCGGGAGGGCCTTACAATGAGCAGTTCTTC.